One TCR beta chain is described in this entry. This record comes from a study of shared clonotypes between healthy human individuals. The germline V gene has CDR1 MNHEY and CDR2 SVGAGI. V shed 6 bases and J shed 2 bases, with 15 bases lying between them. The CDR3 contains 15 residues. Sequencing was performed with immunoSEQ multiplex PCR; in TCRdb, only in-frame clones are kept and a portion is missing. This sample has about 1 million clones; more than 65% occur once, and the top ten carry over 1.3%. The specimen sequenced was memory CD4+ T cells sorted from blood. This sample's subset: CD45RA-negative fraction. The clonotype was recovered from a man between 18 and 35 years old in good health. The rearrangement links TRBV6-5 to TRBJ2-3, with D perhaps assigned TRBD1 or TRBD2 (5 bases each). The chain's CDR3 is CASSRAGVNTDTQYF. CDR3 DNA sequence: TGTGCCAGCAGCAGGGCCGGGGTGAACACAGATACGCAGTATTTT.